Listed here are 2 T cell receptor beta chains from one sample, sequenced in a study of CD8 T cells in Susac syndrome. Random hexamers served to reverse transcribe about 0.45 to 1 ug RNA. Each CDR3 protein gets one entry after TCRdb re-called the immunoSEQ multiplex PCR reads with MiXCR. The profile shows around 110,000 distinct CDR3 sequences, 94% of them singletons. Material for sequencing was CD8+ T cells from PBMCs. Receptors were obtained from a human donor with Susac syndrome.

The sample holds a few counts of this clonotype. V is TRBV6-5 and J is TRBJ2-1, with D maybe TRBD2 (6 bases). The V and J ends lost 0 bases and 9 bases respectively, with 9 bases between them. From germline, CDR1 is MNHEY and CDR2 SVGAGI. This CDR3 has 13 amino acids. This CDR3 reads CASSYSAEGEQFF. The CDR3 DNA reads TGTGCCAGCAGTTACTCGGCGGAGGGTGAGCAGTTCTTC.

The chain combines TRBV19 with TRBJ2-7; D perhaps matches TRBD1 (6 bases). This CDR3 spans 14 amino acids. Trimming cost V 5 bases and J 3 bases, with 14 bases left between them. CDR1 is LNHDA, CDR2 SQIVND, per germline (reference sequence). CDR3 sequence (DNA): TGTGCCAGTAGTCTTCGGGACAACTTCTACGAGCAGTACTTC. Residues: CASSLRDNFYEQYF.